This T cell receptor beta chain was retrieved from a study of vaccination effects on CD4 cells after COVID-19. In the study overall: Sequencing followed a ViraFEST assay step that expanded antigen-specific CD4+ T cells with viral peptide pools.

Points from the study as a whole: Recruitment yielded few convalescent patients, and the study had no early post-infection timepoints.

Culture proceeded for approximately 9 days, and CD4+ T cells were then isolated. The table came from immunoSEQ multiplex PCR; TCRdb's copy has only in-frame clones and leaves some out. The sample lists about 48,000 clones, about 67% occurring once. Turning to this clone: Its specificity is not known.

The sequence was collected from a human donor who received a COVID-19 vaccine. Source: CD4+ T cells from PBMCs cultured without peptide, taken before COVID-19 vaccination.

CDR3 amino acids: CSAEDRGTTDTQYF. CDR3 DNA sequence: TGCAGCGCCGAAGATCGGGGGACCACAGATACGCAGTATTTT. The chain employs TRBV29-1 and TRBJ2-3; D possibly corresponds to TRBD2 (6 bases). Trimming removed 7 bases at V and 2 bases at J, with 16 bases between. The germline V gene encodes CDR1 SQVTM and CDR2 ANQGSEA. The CDR3 totals 14 residues.